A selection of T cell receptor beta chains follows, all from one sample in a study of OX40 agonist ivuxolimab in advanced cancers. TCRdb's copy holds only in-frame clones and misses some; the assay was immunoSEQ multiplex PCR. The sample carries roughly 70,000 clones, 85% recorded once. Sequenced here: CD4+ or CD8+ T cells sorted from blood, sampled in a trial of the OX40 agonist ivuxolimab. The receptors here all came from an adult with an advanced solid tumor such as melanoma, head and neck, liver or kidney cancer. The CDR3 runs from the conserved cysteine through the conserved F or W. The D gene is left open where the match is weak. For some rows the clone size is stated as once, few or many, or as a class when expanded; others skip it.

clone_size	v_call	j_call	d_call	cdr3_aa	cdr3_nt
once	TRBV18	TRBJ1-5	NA	CASSPPEGWPQHF	TGTGCCAGCTCACCACCGGAGGGATGGCCCCAGCATTTT
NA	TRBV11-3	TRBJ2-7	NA	CASSWEEQYF	TGTGCCAGCAGCTGGGAGGAGCAGTACTTC
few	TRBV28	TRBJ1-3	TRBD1	CASSNPWDRVGNTIYF	TGTGCCAGCAGTAACCCCTGGGACAGGGTAGGAAACACCATATATTTT
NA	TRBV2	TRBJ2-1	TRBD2	CASSERVLAGGQEFF	TGTGCCAGCAGTGAACGGGTACTAGCGGGAGGGCAGGAGTTCTTC
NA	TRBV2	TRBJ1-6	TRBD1	CASSGTGANSPLHF	TGTGCCAGCAGCGGGACAGGGGCCAATTCACCCCTCCACTTT
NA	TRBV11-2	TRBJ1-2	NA	CASPSDGRFGYTF	TGTGCCAGCCCGTCGGATGGGAGGTTTGGCTACACCTTC
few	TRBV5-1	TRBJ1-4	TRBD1	CASSLDPDRGWNEKLFF	TGCGCCAGCAGCTTGGATCCTGACAGGGGTTGGAATGAAAAACTGTTTTTT
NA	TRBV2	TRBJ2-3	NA	CASTAVETDTQYF	TGTGCCAGCACGGCGGTGGAGACAGATACGCAGTATTTT
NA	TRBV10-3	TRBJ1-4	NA	CAISETPATTNEKLFF	TGTGCCATCAGTGAGACGCCAGCCACAACTAATGAAAAACTGTTTTTT
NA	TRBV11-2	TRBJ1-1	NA	CASSLDPGALGAFF	TGTGCCAGCAGCTTAGATCCAGGAGCCCTAGGGGCTTTCTTT
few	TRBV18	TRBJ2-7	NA	CASSPSARRVGEQYF	TGTGCCAGCTCACCATCGGCTCGGCGGGTTGGTGAGCAGTACTTC
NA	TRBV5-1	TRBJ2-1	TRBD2	CASSLDSGRPNEQFF	TGCGCCAGCAGCTTGGACAGCGGGAGGCCCAATGAGCAGTTCTTC
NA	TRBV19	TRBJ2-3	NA	CASSNPGGTDTQYF	TGTGCCAGTAGTAATCCAGGCGGCACAGATACGCAGTATTTT
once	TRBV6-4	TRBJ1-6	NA	CATRDNYNSPLHF	TGTGCCACACGAGACAACTATAATTCACCCCTCCACTTT
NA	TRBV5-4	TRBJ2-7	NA	CASSLGGRYEQYF	TGTGCCAGCAGCTTAGGAGGTCGGTACGAGCAGTACTTC
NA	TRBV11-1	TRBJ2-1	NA	CASSPVGGAVDEQFF	TGTGCCAGCAGCCCCGTAGGTGGGGCTGTCGATGAGCAGTTCTTC
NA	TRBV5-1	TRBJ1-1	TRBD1	CASSLQTGGEAFF	TGCGCCAGCAGCTTGCAGACAGGGGGTGAAGCTTTCTTT
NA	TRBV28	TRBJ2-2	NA	CASSLLGSGYTGELFF	TGTGCCAGCAGTTTATTGGGTAGCGGTTACACCGGGGAGCTGTTTTTT
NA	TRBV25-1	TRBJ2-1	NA	CASSEPVGYNEQFF	TGTGCCAGCAGTGAACCGGTGGGCTACAATGAGCAGTTCTTC
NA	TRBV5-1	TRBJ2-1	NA	CASSLQGQTYNEQFF	TGCGCCAGCAGCTTGCAAGGACAAACCTACAATGAGCAGTTCTTC
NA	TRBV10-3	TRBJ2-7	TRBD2	CAISESPAGGLRNEQYF	TGTGCCATCAGTGAGTCCCCAGCGGGGGGTCTCCGGAACGAGCAGTACTTC
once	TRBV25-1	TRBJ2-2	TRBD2	CASSDTVAGDRSGELFF	TGTGCCAGCAGTGATACAGTAGCGGGAGACCGGTCCGGGGAGCTGTTTTTT
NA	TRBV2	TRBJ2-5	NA	CASSDPRAEETQYF	TGTGCCAGCAGTGATCCTCGGGCAGAAGAGACCCAGTACTTC
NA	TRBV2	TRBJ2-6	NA	CASSALGGANVLTF	TGTGCCAGCAGTGCCCTAGGAGGGGCCAACGTCCTGACTTTC
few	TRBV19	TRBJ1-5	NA	CASSVGGDSNQPQHF	TGTGCCAGCAGTGTAGGGGGAGATAGCAATCAGCCCCAGCATTTT
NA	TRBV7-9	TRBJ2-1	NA	CASSQTGGREQFF	TGTGCCAGCAGCCAAACGGGGGGCAGGGAGCAGTTCTTC
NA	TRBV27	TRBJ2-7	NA	CASSLSWQGHNEQYF	TGTGCCAGCAGTTTATCGTGGCAGGGTCATAACGAGCAGTACTTC
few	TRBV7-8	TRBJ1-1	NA	CASSPGNEAFF	TGTGCCAGCAGCCCGGGGAATGAAGCTTTCTTT
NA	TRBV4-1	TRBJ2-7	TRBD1	CASSHPRDRAYEQYF	TGCGCCAGCAGCCACCCCAGGGACAGGGCCTACGAGCAGTACTTC
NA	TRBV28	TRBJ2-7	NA	CASSLPPPSYEQYF	TGTGCCAGCAGTCTTCCCCCCCCCAGCTACGAGCAGTACTTC
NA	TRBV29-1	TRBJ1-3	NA	CSVGLASTFSGNTIYF	TGCAGCGTTGGGCTGGCTTCTACCTTCTCTGGAAACACCATATATTTT
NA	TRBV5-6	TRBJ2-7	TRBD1	CASSSWTGGTGEQYF	TGTGCCAGCAGCTCTTGGACAGGGGGCACAGGCGAGCAGTACTTC
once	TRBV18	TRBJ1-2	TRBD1	CASATVPGQGISGYGYTF	TGTGCCAGCGCAACGGTCCCGGGACAGGGGATTTCTGGCTATGGCTACACCTTC
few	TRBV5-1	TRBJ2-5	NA	CASKVERVETQYF	TGCGCCAGCAAGGTAGAGCGTGTTGAGACCCAGTACTTC
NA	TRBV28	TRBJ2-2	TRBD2	CASSLFLRGGNSGELFF	TGTGCCAGCAGTTTGTTTCTGCGGGGGGGTAACTCCGGGGAGCTGTTTTTT
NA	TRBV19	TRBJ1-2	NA	CASRDTTSANYGYTF	TGTGCCAGTAGGGACACAACTTCAGCTAACTATGGCTACACCTTC
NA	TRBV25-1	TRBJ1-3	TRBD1	CASRPPGGILTGNTIYF	TGTGCCAGCAGACCTCCAGGGGGGATCTTAACTGGAAACACCATATATTTT
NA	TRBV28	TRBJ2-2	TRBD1	CASSQTGTGGGGELFF	TGTGCCAGCAGTCAAACCGGGACAGGGGGCGGCGGGGAGCTGTTTTTT
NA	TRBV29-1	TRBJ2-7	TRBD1	CSVRQGMYEQYF	TGCAGCGTTCGACAGGGGATGTACGAGCAGTACTTC
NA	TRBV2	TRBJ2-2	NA	CASSSTGTANTGELFF	TGTGCCAGCAGTTCGACCGGGACTGCGAACACCGGGGAGCTGTTTTTT
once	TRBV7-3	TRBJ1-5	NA	CASSLYRDQPQHF	TGTGCCAGCAGCTTATATAGGGATCAGCCCCAGCATTTT
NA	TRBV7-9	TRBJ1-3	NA	CASSLKGGTGNTIYF	TGTGCCAGCAGCTTAAAGGGGGGCACTGGAAACACCATATATTTT
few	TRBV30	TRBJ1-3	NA	CAWSVRGAAGNTIYF	TGTGCCTGGAGTGTACGGGGGGCGGCTGGAAACACCATATATTTT
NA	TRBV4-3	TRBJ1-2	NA	CASSQDLGNYGYTF	TGCGCCAGCAGCCAAGATCTGGGGAACTATGGCTACACCTTC
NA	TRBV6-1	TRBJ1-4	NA	CASSEQGFGEKLFF	TGTGCCAGCAGTGAGCAGGGTTTTGGAGAAAAACTGTTTTTT
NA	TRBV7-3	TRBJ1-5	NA	CASSFFSQVDKDYQPQHF	TGTGCCAGCAGCTTTTTCTCACAGGTGGACAAAGATTATCAGCCCCAGCATTTT
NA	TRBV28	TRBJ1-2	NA	CASTEGGVNYGYTF	TGTGCCAGCACCGAGGGCGGGGTTAACTATGGCTACACCTTC